What follows are 2 T cell receptor beta chains derived from one specimen sequenced in a study of T cell clonality in common variable immunodeficiency. Study results and caveats: Reportedly, TCR beta sequences from common variable immunodeficiency showed fewer deletions and N-nucleotide insertions.

Their antigen targets remain unknown. Profiling relied on immunoSEQ multiplex PCR, and the TCRdb table lists in-frame clones only, not all of them. The sample is made up of tens of thousands of clones, none counted only once. Source material: peripheral blood mononuclear cells. These receptors all come from a human donor with common variable immunodeficiency.

This clone was detected a few times. The CDR3 DNA, read in part, is TGTGCCAGCAGTGAGGGACTTCGTAATTCACCC. Protein sequence: CASSEGLRNSP. The entire CDR3 protein reads CASSEGLRNSPLHF. V is TRBV6-1 and J is TRBJ1-6; D might be TRBD1 (5 bases). The read ends 3 residues early relative to the CDR3; the germline J gene fills the gap. The CDR3 is made up of 14 amino acids. V was clipped by 3 bases and J by 6 bases, with 9 bases between them. Germline CDR1 MNHNS, CDR2 SASEGT.

This clone was observed at least ten times. The CDR3 is cut off 3 residues early in the read; its end comes from the germline J gene. V and J are TRBV7-3 and TRBJ2-1, with 13 bases identical to TRBD2. The ends lost 5 bases at V and 8 bases at J; junction bases unmatched: 6. Germline V lookup: CDR1 SGHTA, CDR2 FQGTGA. This CDR3 comprises 15 residues. The CDR3 spells CASSPGLAGRDEQFF. CDR3 DNA (partial): TGTGCCAGCAGCCCGGGACTAGCGGGGAGGGATGAG.